The present TCR beta chain was sequenced within a study of cytomegalovirus exposure and HLA in healthy donors. Turning to the study itself: Samples from HLA-typed donors yielded about 85 million unique TCRs in an early data release.

The CDR3 totals 15 residues. Germline assignment: CDR1 SGHTA and CDR2 FQGNSA. Trimming shortened V by 2 bases and J by 3 bases, and 12 bases separated the two germline ends. With 60 Vbeta and 13 Jbeta primers, the PCR was carried out. TCRdb keeps only in-frame clones here, not all; method: immunoSEQ multiplex PCR. Counted here are approximately 130,000 clones, approximately 80% occurring once; the ten biggest clones make up 0.95% to 1.5%. The sample was PBMCs. The chain combines TRBV7-2 with TRBJ2-3, with unresolved D. The receptor was derived from a girl aged 2-10 years in good health and CMV-seronegative. The CDR3 here is CASSLIEEVTDTQYF. For the CDR3, the DNA is TGTGCCAGCAGCTTAATTGAAGAGGTAACAGATACGCAGTATTTT.